This T cell receptor (beta chain) was found in a study of CXCR3-negative and CXCR3-positive naive CD8 T cells. The authors made the TRB cDNA libraries by 5' RACE using UMI labels. TCRdb re-analyzed the 5' RACE reads; it lists each CDR3 protein once, without DNA. The sample has tens of thousands of distinct CDR3 sequences. CDR3 length: 11 amino acids. The receptor was isolated from a human donor in good health. Some clones in this sample may be carry-over from other donors' samples. The rearrangement joins TRBV21-1 to TRBJ2-7. TRBV21-1 is an annotated pseudogene. What was sequenced was naive CXCR3- CD8+ T cells from blood. Subset reported: CD45RO-CCR7+CD27+CD95- naive CD8+ T cells lacking CXCR3 (TNR3-). This CDR3 is CASSKVGEQYF.